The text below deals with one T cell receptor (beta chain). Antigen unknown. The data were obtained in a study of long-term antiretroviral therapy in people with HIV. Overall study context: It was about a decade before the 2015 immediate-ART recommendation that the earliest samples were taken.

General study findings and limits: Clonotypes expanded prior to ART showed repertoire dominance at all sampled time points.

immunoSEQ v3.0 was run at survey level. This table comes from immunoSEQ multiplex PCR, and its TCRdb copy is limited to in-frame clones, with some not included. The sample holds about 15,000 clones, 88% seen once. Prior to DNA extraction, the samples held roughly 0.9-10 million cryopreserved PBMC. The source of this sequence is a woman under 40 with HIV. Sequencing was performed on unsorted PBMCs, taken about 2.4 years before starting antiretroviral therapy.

The CDR3 protein is CASSIEPGTGNTEAFF. The CDR3 nucleotides read TGTGCCAGTAGTATAGAGCCCGGGACAGGGAACACTGAAGCTTTCTTT. V is TRBV19 and J is TRBJ1-1, with 8 bases fitting TRBD1. V shed 0 bases, J shed 1 base, and the junction held 4 bases outside the gene matches. CDR1 and CDR2 (germline): LNHDA, SQIVND (reference sequence). This CDR3 has 16 amino acids.